The 13 T cell receptor beta chains below all came from one sample that was sequenced in a study of early stage breast cancer tumors. Profiled with immunoSEQ multiplex PCR; TCRdb holds only in-frame clones, not every one. Of 40,000 to 60,000 clones listed, roughly 78% are singletons. Sequenced material: blood. The source of these receptors is a person in their 40s with breast cancer.

CDR3 protein: CASSVGRVNTEAFF. The CDR3, as DNA: TGTGCCAGCAGCGTAGGAAGAGTGAACACTGAAGCTTTCTTT. This chain links TRBV11-3 with TRBJ1-1; D not resolved. V gave up 5 bases and J gave up 0 bases, with 10 bases separating them. The CDR3 contains 14 residues. Germline V CDR1 and CDR2: SGHNT, YENEEA. Full variable domain (outside the CDR3, taken from reference TRBV11-3 and TRBJ1-1): EAGVVQSPRYKIIEKKQPVAFWCNPISGHNTLYWYLQNLGQGPELLIRYENEEAVDDSQLPKDRFSAERLKGVDSTLKIQPAELGDSAVYLCASSVGRVNTEAFFGQGTRLTVV.

The chain uses TRBV15 and TRBJ1-2; D perhaps matches TRBD1 (5 bases). Germline V lookup: CDR1 LNHNV, CDR2 YYDKDF (reference sequence). The CDR3 is made up of 15 amino acids. With 0 bases removed from V and 2 bases from J, the gap between germline ends came to 10 bases. The CDR3 sequence: CATSRDVGPNYGYTF. The CDR3 DNA reads TGTGCCACCAGCAGAGATGTGGGACCGAACTATGGCTACACCTTC.

This chain uses TRBV7-9 with TRBJ1-6; D gene uncertain. Trimming removed 0 bases from V and 9 bases from J, with 9 bases in between. In germline, CDR1 is SEHNR, CDR2 FQNEAQ (reference sequence). The CDR3 is made up of 14 amino acids. CDR3 DNA: TGTGCCAGCAGCTTAGCGGCCAGAGGTTCACCCCTCCACTTT. Protein: CASSLAARGSPLHF.

The chain links TRBV14 to TRBJ1-3; D gene ambiguous. The V end was cut by 0 bases, the J end by 2 bases, with 14 bases between. Germline V lookup: CDR1 SGHDN, CDR2 FVKESK. CDR3 size: 17 residues. DNA of the CDR3: TGTGCCAGCAGCCAAGAAGGTGCCACCCTCACTGGAAACACCATATATTTT. Its protein is CASSQEGATLTGNTIYF.

This rearrangement joins TRBV7-2 to TRBJ2-3; D is perhaps TRBD1 or TRBD2 (6 bases each). Trimming took 5 bases from V and 1 from J, leaving 13 bases between them. The CDR3 is made up of 15 amino acids. Looked up from germline, CDR1 is SGHTA and CDR2 is FQGNSA. CDR3 residues: CASSKQGGGTDTQYF. CDR3 nucleotides: TGTGCCAGCAGCAAACAGGGCGGGGGCACAGATACGCAGTATTTT. The full variable domain, rest sourced from reference TRBV7-2 and TRBJ2-3, is GAGVSQSPSNKVTEKGKDVELRCDPISGHTALYWYRQSLGQGLEFLIYFQGNSAPDKSGLPSDRFSAERTGGSVSTLTIQRTQQEDSAVYLCASSKQGGGTDTQYFGPGTRLTVL.

The chain is built from TRBV7-2 and TRBJ2-5, with 8 bases matching TRBD1. The ends lost 1 base at V and 7 bases at J; junction bases unmatched: 11. The CDR3 length is 16 residues. The germline V gene encodes CDR1 SGHTA and CDR2 FQGNSA. As DNA, the CDR3 is TGTGCCAGCAGCTTAGTTCCGGACAGGGCCGGGGCGACCCAGTACTTC. Its translation is CASSLVPDRAGATQYF.

V and J are TRBV19 and TRBJ2-4, with unresolved D. The CDR3 length is 18 residues. Germline V gene sequence: CDR1 LNHDA, CDR2 SQIVND (reference sequence). The germline V and J ends were trimmed by 3 bases and 0 bases, with 18 bases remaining between them. Here the CDR3 DNA reads TGTGCCAGTAGTATTCCAGGTCCCACGAACCGAGCCAAAAACATTCAGTACTTC. Amino acids: CASSIPGPTNRAKNIQYF.

The chain combines TRBV6-5 with TRBJ2-5, with D uncertain. V was trimmed by 5 bases and J by 1 base, leaving 8 bases between them. The length of the CDR3 is 13 residues. Germline lookup yields CDR1 MNHEY and CDR2 SVGAGI. The CDR3 loop reads CASSGQAQETQYF. The CDR3 region has the DNA TGTGCCAGCAGTGGGCAGGCCCAAGAGACCCAGTACTTC.

This chain uses TRBV5-5 with TRBJ2-3, with a possible D match to TRBD1 (6 bases). CDR3 length: 14 amino acids. The V end was cut by 4 bases, the J end by 2 bases, with 11 bases between. The V gene's germline CDR1 is SGHKS and CDR2 YYEKEE (reference sequence). The DNA of the CDR3 is TGTGCCAGCAGCCCCCGGACAGTCACAGATACGCAGTATTTT. As protein: CASSPRTVTDTQYF.

This sequence joins TRBV11-2 and TRBJ2-5; D is uncertain. Trimming took 5 bases from V and 1 from J, leaving 14 bases between them. CDR1 SGHAT and CDR2 FQNNGV come from the germline V gene. The CDR3 has 15 amino acids. CDR3 in amino acids: CASSQIPQIQETQYF. The CDR3 region has the DNA TGTGCCAGCAGCCAAATCCCCCAGATCCAAGAGACCCAGTACTTC. The full variable domain, rest sourced from reference TRBV11-2 and TRBJ2-5, is EAGVAQSPRYKIIEKRQSVAFWCNPISGHATLYWYQQILGQGPKLLIQFQNNGVVDDSQLPKDRFSAERLKGVDSTLKIQPAKLEDSAVYLCASSQIPQIQETQYFGPGTRLLVL.

The rearrangement joins TRBV2 to TRBJ2-1, with 10 bases that match TRBD1. CDR3 size: 14 residues. V lost 7 bases and J lost 7; bases outside the gene matches: 7. Germline-derived CDR1 and CDR2 are SNHLY and FYNNEI. This CDR3 reads CASIRDRGMNEQFF. The DNA for the CDR3 is TGTGCCAGCATTCGGGACAGGGGTATGAATGAGCAGTTCTTC. The full variable domain, in which reference TRBV2 and TRBJ2-1 provide the parts outside the CDR3, is EPEVTQTPSHQVTQMGQEVILRCVPISNHLYFYWYRQILGQKVEFLVSFYNNEISEKSEIFDDQFSVERPDGSNFTLKIRSTKLEDSAMYFCASIRDRGMNEQFFGPGTRLTVL.

This chain connects TRBV11-3 to TRBJ2-3, with D possibly TRBD2 on 7 matching bases. The CDR3 covers 15 residues. Trimming cost V 5 bases and J 5 bases, with 17 bases left between them. The germline CDR1 and CDR2 sequences are SGHNT and YENEEA. CDR3 in DNA: TGTGCCAGCAGCCTCGGGGCGGGGGCGCGAGATACGCAGTATTTT. It specifies CASSLGAGARDTQYF. The entire variable domain, with the rest obtained from reference TRBV11-3 and TRBJ2-3, is as follows: EAGVVQSPRYKIIEKKQPVAFWCNPISGHNTLYWYLQNLGQGPELLIRYENEEAVDDSQLPKDRFSAERLKGVDSTLKIQPAELGDSAVYLCASSLGAGARDTQYFGPGTRLTVL.

The CDR3 DNA reads as TGTGCCAGTAGTATTGGAGCCTATGTAGTACTAGCTAAGGAGCAGTTCTTC. Its translation is CASSIGAYVVLAKEQFF. This chain links TRBV19 with TRBJ2-1; tentatively, D is TRBD2 (6 bases). CDR1 and CDR2 from the germline V gene are LNHDA and SQIVND (reference sequence). This CDR3 comprises 17 residues. V gave up 3 bases and J gave up 10 bases, with 25 bases separating them. The complete variable domain, with remaining parts taken from reference TRBV19 and TRBJ2-1, reads DGGITQSPKYLFRKEGQNVTLSCEQNLNHDAMYWYRQDPGQGLRLIYYSQIVNDFQKGDIAEGYSVSREKKESFPLTVTSAQKNPTAFYLCASSIGAYVVLAKEQFFGPGTRLTVL.